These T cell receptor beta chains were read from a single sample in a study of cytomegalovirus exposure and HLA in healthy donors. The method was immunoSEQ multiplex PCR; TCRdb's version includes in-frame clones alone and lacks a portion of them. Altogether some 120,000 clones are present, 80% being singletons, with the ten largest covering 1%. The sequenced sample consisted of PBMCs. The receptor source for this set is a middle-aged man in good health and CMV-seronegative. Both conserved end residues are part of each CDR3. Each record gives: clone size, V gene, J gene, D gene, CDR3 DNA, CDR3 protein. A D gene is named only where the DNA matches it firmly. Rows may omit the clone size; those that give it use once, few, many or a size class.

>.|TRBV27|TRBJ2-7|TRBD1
TGTGCCAGCACCATACGACAGGGGACCTACGAGCAGTACTTC
CASTIRQGTYEQYF
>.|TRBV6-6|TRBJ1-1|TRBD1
TGTGCCAGCATTTTGACAGGGGGGGACACTGAAGCTTTCTTT
CASILTGGDTEAFF
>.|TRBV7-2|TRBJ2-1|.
TGTGCCAGCAGCTTAGCGGGGAGGACTAGAGGGGGGGAGCAGTTCTTC
CASSLAGRTRGGEQFF
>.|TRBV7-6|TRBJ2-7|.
TGTGCCAGCAGCCCGGAGGCAGGTGTTAGCTCCTACGAGCAGTACTTC
CASSPEAGVSSYEQYF
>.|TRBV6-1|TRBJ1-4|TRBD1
TGTGCCAGCAGAGACCCTGCCGGGACAGGTGAAAAACTGTTTTTT
CASRDPAGTGEKLFF
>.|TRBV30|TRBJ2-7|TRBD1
TGTGCCTGGGATCGGACAGGGGGTGACGAGCAGTACTTC
CAWDRTGGDEQYF
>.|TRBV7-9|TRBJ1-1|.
TGTGCCAGCAGCTTATCTAAGGGGGTGTTCACTGAAGCTTTCTTT
CASSLSKGVFTEAFF
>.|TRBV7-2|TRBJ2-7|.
TGTGCCAGCAGCCCGGAGGGACAGAGACGGTACGAGCAGTACTTC
CASSPEGQRRYEQYF
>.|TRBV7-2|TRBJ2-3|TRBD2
TGTGCCAGCAGCTTTAGCGGGGGTCCAGATACGCAGTATTTT
CASSFSGGPDTQYF
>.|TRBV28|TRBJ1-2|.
TGTGCCAGCAGTGACAGGCGCGGCTACACCTTC
CASSDRRGYTF
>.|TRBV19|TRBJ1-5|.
TGTGCCAGTACCTCAGGGGCCGGGGGGGGCAATCAGCCCCAGCATTTT
CASTSGAGGGNQPQHF
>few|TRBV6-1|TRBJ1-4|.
TGTGCCAGCAGTGAAGGCGCAACTAATGAAAAACTGTTTTTT
CASSEGATNEKLFF
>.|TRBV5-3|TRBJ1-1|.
TGTGCCAGAAGCTTGGAGGCAGGGCGGATGAGGGCTTTCTTT
CARSLEAGRMRAFF
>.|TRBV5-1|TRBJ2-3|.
TGCGCCAGCAGCTTACAGGGTTCAGATACGCAGTATTTT
CASSLQGSDTQYF
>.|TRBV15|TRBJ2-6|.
TGTGCCACCAGCAGACCCCTTGGGCAGGCTGGGGCCAACGTCCTGACTTTC
CATSRPLGQAGANVLTF
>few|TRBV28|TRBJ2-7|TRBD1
TGTGCCAGCACCCAAAGCCCGGGACAGGGCTACGAGCAGTACTTC
CASTQSPGQGYEQYF
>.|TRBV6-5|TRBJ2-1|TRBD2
TGTGCCAGCAGTTGGGGAGGGGCTAACGGTGATGAGCAGTTCTTC
CASSWGGANGDEQFF
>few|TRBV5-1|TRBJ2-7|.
TGCGCCAGCAGTTCTACGGGACAAAGCTCCTACGAGCAGTACTTC
CASSSTGQSSYEQYF
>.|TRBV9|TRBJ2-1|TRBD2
TGTGCCAGCAGCGTTACTAGCGACTCCTACAATGAGCAGTTCTTC
CASSVTSDSYNEQFF
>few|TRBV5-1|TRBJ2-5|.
TGCGCCAGCAGGACACAGGGAATTGGGGAGACCCAGTACTTC
CASRTQGIGETQYF
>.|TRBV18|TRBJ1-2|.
TGTGCCAGCTCACCGAAGGAACAGGGTCACTATGGCTACACCTTC
CASSPKEQGHYGYTF
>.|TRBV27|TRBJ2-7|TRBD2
TGTATATCGGGGACTAGCGGGAGGTCGTCCTACGAGCAGTACTTC
CISGTSGRSSYEQYF
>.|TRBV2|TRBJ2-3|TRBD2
TGTGCCAGCAGCCCCGGACTAGCGGGGGTCCCTAGCACAGATACGCAGTATTTT
CASSPGLAGVPSTDTQYF
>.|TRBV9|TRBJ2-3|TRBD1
TGTGCCAGCAGCGTGGGGACAGGGGGCACAGATACGCAGTATTTT
CASSVGTGGTDTQYF
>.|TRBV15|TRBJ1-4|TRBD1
TGTGCCACCAGCAGAGCGACAGGGCTGGATGAAAAACTGTTTTTT
CATSRATGLDEKLFF
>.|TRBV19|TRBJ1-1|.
TGTGCCAGTACCAAGGAGGGGCTTAATGAAGCTTTCTTT
CASTKEGLNEAFF
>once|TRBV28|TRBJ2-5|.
TGTGCCAGCAGTGGACAGATCCAAGAGACCCAGTACTTC
CASSGQIQETQYF
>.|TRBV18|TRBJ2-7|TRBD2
TGTGCCAGCTCACCACTCAGCGGGGGGGAGGAGCAGTACTTC
CASSPLSGGEEQYF
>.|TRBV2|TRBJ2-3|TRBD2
TGTGCCAGCAGTGAATCTCGCCGGGGGGTCCCGAGGGATACGCAGTATTTT
CASSESRRGVPRDTQYF
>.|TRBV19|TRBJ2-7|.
TGTGCCAGTAGAACCCCCCAGTTTTTGGCGGATCTCTCCTACGAGCAGTACTTC
CASRTPQFLADLSYEQYF
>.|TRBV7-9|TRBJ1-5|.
TGTGCCAGCAGCTCGGGCTGGGGGCAAGAGAATCAGCCCCAGCATTTT
CASSSGWGQENQPQHF
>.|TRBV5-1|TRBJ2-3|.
TGCGCCAGCAGCTTGGTGGAGCTTACAGATACGCAGTATTTT
CASSLVELTDTQYF
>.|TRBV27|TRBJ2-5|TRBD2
TGTGCCAGCAGTCTAAGGACTAGCGGATACCAAGAGACCCAGTACTTC
CASSLRTSGYQETQYF
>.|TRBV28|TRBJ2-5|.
TGTGCCAGCAGTTTCCGGGACTTGGAGACCCAGTACTTC
CASSFRDLETQYF
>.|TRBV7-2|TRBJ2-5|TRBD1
TGTGCCAGCAGCTTCCAACAGGGGAGTGGGAGAGGGGAACAGTACTTC
CASSFQQGSGRGEQYF
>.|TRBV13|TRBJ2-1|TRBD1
TGTGCCAGCTGTACGGGGACAGGCAATGGGTACAATGAGCAGTTCTTC
CASCTGTGNGYNEQFF
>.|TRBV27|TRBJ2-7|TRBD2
TGTGCCAGCAGTTCTCCGACTAGCGGGGCCTACGAGCAGTACTTC
CASSSPTSGAYEQYF
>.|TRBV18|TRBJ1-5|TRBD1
TGTGCCAGCTCATCGGGACAGCAAGATAATCAGCCCCAGCATTTT
CASSSGQQDNQPQHF
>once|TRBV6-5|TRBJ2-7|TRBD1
TGTGCCAGCAGCTACAGGGGAAACTACGAGCAGTACTTC
CASSYRGNYEQYF
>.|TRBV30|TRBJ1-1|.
TGTGCCTGGAGCCGACCAGGGGTGGGGAACACTGAAGCTTTCTTT
CAWSRPGVGNTEAFF
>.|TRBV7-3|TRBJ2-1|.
TGTGCCAGCAGCTTATACGCGGGACTCACGGGCAATGAGCAGTTCTTC
CASSLYAGLTGNEQFF
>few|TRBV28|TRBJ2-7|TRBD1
TGTGCCAGCAGCCTCGGACAGGGACACTACGAGCAGTACTTC
CASSLGQGHYEQYF
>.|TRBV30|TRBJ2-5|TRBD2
TGTGCCTGGAGTGTGACGCGGACTAGCCAAGAGACCCAGTACTTC
CAWSVTRTSQETQYF
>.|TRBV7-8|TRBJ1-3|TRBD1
TGTGCCAGCAGCAAGGACAGGGGAAGAAACACCATATATTTT
CASSKDRGRNTIYF
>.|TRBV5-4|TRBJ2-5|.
TGTGCCAGCAGCTCGGGGACAGGCGGGGGTGGGTACCAAGAGACCCAGTACTTC
CASSSGTGGGGYQETQYF
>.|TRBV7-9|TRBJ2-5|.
TGTGCCAGCAGCTCAACAGGAAAAGAGACCCAGTACTTC
CASSSTGKETQYF
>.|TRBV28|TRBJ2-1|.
TGTGCCAGCTTACTGAACAATGAGCAGTTCTTC
CASLLNNEQFF
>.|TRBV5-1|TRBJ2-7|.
TGCGCCAGCAGCTCGACCCCGGACAGCAAGTACGAGCAGTACTTC
CASSSTPDSKYEQYF
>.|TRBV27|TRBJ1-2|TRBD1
TGTGCCAGTGCCACAGGGGCCGGGTATGGCTACACCTTC
CASATGAGYGYTF
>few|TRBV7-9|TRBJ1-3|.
TGTGCCAGCAGCTCTGACTTCAGGGCCCCTGGAAACACCATATATTTT
CASSSDFRAPGNTIYF
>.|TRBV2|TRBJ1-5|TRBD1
TGTGCCAGCAGATACAGGGGCGCGGACAATCAGCCCCAGCATTTT
CASRYRGADNQPQHF
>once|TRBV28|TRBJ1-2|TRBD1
TGTGCCAGCAAACTGGGACAGATCTACACCTTC
CASKLGQIYTF
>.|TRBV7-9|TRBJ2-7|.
TGTGCCAGCAGCTTATCCAACGAGCAGTACTTC
CASSLSNEQYF
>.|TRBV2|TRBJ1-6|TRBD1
TGTGCCAGCAGTGAAAGGGCAGGGGGTAATTCACCCCTCCACTTT
CASSERAGGNSPLHF
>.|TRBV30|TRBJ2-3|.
TGTGCCTGGGGCCCTGTCACAGATACGCAGTATTTT
CAWGPVTDTQYF
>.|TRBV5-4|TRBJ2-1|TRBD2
TGTGCCACTCACCAGGGACTAGCGGGAGGTGAGCAGTTCTTC
CATHQGLAGGEQFF
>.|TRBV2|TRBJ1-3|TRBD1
TGTGCCAGCAGTGAAGAGAGGGGGCCAGGAAACACCATATATTTT
CASSEERGPGNTIYF
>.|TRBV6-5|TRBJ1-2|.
TGTGCCAGCAGTTTGGACTTAATTGGAGGCTACACCTTC
CASSLDLIGGYTF
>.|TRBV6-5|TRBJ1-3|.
TGTGCCAGCAGTTTCACCCAGGGTGACACCATATATTTT
CASSFTQGDTIYF
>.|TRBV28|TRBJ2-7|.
TGTGCCAGCAGCCTGATTGGGCCCTACGAGCAGTACTTC
CASSLIGPYEQYF